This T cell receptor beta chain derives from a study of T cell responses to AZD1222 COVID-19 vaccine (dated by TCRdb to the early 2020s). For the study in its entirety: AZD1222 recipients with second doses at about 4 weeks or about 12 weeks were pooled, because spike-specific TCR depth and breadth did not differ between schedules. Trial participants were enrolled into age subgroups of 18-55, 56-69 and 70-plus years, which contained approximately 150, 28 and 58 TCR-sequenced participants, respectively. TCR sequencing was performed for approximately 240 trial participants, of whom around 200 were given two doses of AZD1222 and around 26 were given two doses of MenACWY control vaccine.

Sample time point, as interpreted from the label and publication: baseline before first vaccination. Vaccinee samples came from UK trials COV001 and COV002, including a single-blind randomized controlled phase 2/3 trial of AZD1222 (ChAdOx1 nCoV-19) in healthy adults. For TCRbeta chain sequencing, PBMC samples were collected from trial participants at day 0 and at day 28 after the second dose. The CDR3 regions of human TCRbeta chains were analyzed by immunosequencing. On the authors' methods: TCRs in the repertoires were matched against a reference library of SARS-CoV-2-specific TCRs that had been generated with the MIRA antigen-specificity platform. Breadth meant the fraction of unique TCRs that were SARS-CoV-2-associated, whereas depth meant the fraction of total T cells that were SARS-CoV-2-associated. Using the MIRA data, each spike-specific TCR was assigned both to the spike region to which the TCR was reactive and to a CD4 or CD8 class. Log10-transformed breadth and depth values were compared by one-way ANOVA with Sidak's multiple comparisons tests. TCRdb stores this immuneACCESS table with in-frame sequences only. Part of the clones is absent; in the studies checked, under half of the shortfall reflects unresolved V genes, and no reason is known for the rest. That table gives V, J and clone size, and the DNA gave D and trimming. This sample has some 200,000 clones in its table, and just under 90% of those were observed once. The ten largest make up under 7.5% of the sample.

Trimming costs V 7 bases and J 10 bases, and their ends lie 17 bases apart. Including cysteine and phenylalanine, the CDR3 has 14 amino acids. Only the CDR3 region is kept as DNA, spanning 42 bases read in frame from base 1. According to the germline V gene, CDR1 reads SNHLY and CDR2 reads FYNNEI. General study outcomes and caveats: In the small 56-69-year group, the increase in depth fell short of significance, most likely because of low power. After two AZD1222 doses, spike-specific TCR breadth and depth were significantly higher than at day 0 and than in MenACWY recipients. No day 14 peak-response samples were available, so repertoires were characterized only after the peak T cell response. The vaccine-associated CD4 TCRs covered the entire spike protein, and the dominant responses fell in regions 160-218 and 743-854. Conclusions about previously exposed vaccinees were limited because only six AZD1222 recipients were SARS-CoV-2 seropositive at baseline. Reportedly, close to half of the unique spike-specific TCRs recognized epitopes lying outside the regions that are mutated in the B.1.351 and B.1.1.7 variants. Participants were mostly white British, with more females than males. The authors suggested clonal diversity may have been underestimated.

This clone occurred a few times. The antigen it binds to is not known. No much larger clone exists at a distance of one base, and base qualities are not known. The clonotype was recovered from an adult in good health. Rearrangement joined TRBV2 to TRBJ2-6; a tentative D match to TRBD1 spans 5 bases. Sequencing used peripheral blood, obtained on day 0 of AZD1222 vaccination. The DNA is TGTGCCAGCACCCCCCTAGGGGTCGGAAACGTCCTGACTTTC. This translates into CASTPLGVGNVLTF. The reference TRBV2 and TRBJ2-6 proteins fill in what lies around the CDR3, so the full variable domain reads EPEVTQTPSHQVTQMGQEVILRCVPISNHLYFYWYRQILGQKVEFLVSFYNNEISEKSEIFDDQFSVERPDGSNFTLKIRSTKLEDSAMYFCASTPLGVGNVLTFGAGSRLTVL.